The 28 T cell receptor beta chains presented below share a single source sample, sequenced in a study of cytomegalovirus exposure and HLA in healthy donors. Method: immunoSEQ multiplex PCR; TCRdb's copy keeps in-frame clones and lacks some. Of approximately 110,000 clones in the sample, 85% to 95% were seen once. Source material: PBMCs. Receptor source: a woman between 18 and 29 years old in good health and CMV-seronegative.

The rearrangement joins TRBV2 to TRBJ1-6; no clear D gene. The V and J ends lost 6 bases and 0 bases respectively, with 9 bases between them. CDR3 length: 15 amino acids. The germline gives CDR1 SNHLY, CDR2 FYNNEI. The CDR3 loop is CASRITSSYNSPLHF. In DNA form, the CDR3 reads TGTGCCAGCAGGATCACGAGCTCCTATAATTCACCCCTCCACTTT.

J is TRBJ2-2 and V is TRBV7-2; 13 bases are shared with TRBD2. The CDR3 contains 17 residues. Germline lookup yields CDR1 SGHTA and CDR2 FQGNSA. V shed 3 bases and J 3 bases; nucleotides not matched to a gene: 4. For the CDR3, the DNA is TGTGCCAGCAGCTTTACTAGCGGGAGGGCCTACACCGGGGAGCTGTTTTTT. Translation gives CASSFTSGRAYTGELFF.

The chain links TRBV6-5 to TRBJ1-5; D not certain. Germline lookup yields CDR1 MNHEY and CDR2 SVGAGI. Trimming took off 6 bases at V and 4 bases at J, with 10 bases between the two ends. The CDR3 consists of 13 residues. This chain's CDR3 is CASRTGRNQPQHF. The CDR3 DNA reads TGTGCCAGCAGGACGGGGAGGAATCAGCCCCAGCATTTT.

The chain has TRBV11-2 and TRBJ2-5; a possible D gene is TRBD2 (7 bases). The CDR3 length is 17 residues. CDR1 and CDR2 from the germline V gene are SGHAT and FQNNGV. V was pared by 1 base and J by 0 bases, with 15 bases between. CDR3 sequence (DNA): TGTGCCAGCAGCTTAGGAGGGGGGGGACTCGACCAAGAGACCCAGTACTTC. Its protein product is CASSLGGGGLDQETQYF.

J is TRBJ1-5 and V is TRBV4-1; D gene unclear. Germline V gene sequence: CDR1 MGHRA, CDR2 YSYEKL. Trimming stripped 0 bases from V and 6 bases from J, with 18 bases between. The CDR3 covers 17 residues. The CDR3 reads CASSQDHNSPITQPQHF. The CDR3 region has the DNA TGCGCCAGCAGCCAAGATCATAACAGCCCCATTACTCAGCCCCAGCATTTT.

The V gene is TRBV7-6, the J gene TRBJ1-2; 7 bases match TRBD1. CDR3 length: 18 amino acids. V dropped 5 bases and J dropped 6; count of bases not matched to a gene: 21. Germline CDR1 SGHVS, CDR2 FNYEAQ. CDR3 coding DNA: TGTGCCAGCAGCCCCTGGGGACAGCAGGGCCCGGGTCTTGATGGCTACACCTTC. Translated: CASSPWGQQGPGLDGYTF.

This clone was counted once. The chain carries TRBV30 and TRBJ1-1; 8 bases align to TRBD1. J was trimmed by 4 bases and V by 5 bases; bases with no gene match: 3. The CDR3 has 12 amino acids. Germline lookup yields CDR1 GTSNPN and CDR2 SVGIG (reference sequence). The CDR3 reads CAWDRGTTEAFF. The CDR3 DNA sequence: TGTGCCTGGGACAGGGGTACCACTGAAGCTTTCTTT.

This chain joins TRBV5-4 and TRBJ1-6; D perhaps matches TRBD1 (5 bases). V was trimmed by 4 bases and J by 6 bases, leaving 8 bases between them. The CDR3 contains 13 residues. The germline V gene encodes CDR1 SGHNT and CDR2 YYREEE (reference sequence). The CDR3 DNA reads TGTGCCAGCAGCGACAGCGTTAATTCACCCCTCCACTTT. Translation: CASSDSVNSPLHF.

The chain employs TRBV19 and TRBJ2-5; D is uncertain. Germline V lookup: CDR1 LNHDA, CDR2 SQIVND (reference sequence). The V gene lost 7 bases and the J gene lost 5 bases, with 5 bases spanning the gap. The CDR3 contains 10 residues. In DNA, the CDR3 is TGTGCCAGTACCGGGGAGACCCAGTACTTC. Translated: CASTGETQYF.

This chain uses TRBV19 with TRBJ2-7, with D possibly being TRBD2 (7 bases). The CDR3 runs 16 residues. Per germline, CDR1 LNHDA and CDR2 SQIVND (reference sequence). V lost 4 bases to trimming and J lost 6 bases, with 22 bases between them. CDR3 DNA: TGTGCCAGTAGTAACCGGGGGGCTGCGGTGGGTTCCGAGCAGTACTTC. Protein product: CASSNRGAAVGSEQYF.

The chain recombines TRBV9 with TRBJ1-1; tentatively, D is TRBD1 (5 bases). Between the trimmed V and J ends, which lost 0 bases and 11 bases, there was a span of 14 bases. Looked up from germline, CDR1 is SGDLS and CDR2 is YYNGEE. This CDR3 comprises 13 residues. In DNA form, the CDR3 reads TGTGCCAGCAGCGTAGAGGAGGGCAGGGTGGCTTTCTTT. Encoded protein: CASSVEEGRVAFF.

This clone was seen a single time. The chain couples TRBV7-9 to TRBJ2-5, with D perhaps matching TRBD2 (5 bases). Germline V gene sequence: CDR1 SEHNR, CDR2 FQNEAQ (reference sequence). This CDR3 comprises 15 residues. The V end was cut by 1 base, the J end by 2 bases, with 11 bases between. CDR3 bases: TGTGCCAGCAGCTTAGGATATGAGGGTCAAGAGACCCAGTACTTC. Its protein product is CASSLGYEGQETQYF.

The rearrangement joins TRBV7-3 to TRBJ2-2; possible D gene TRBD2, 6 bases. This CDR3 is 12 amino acids long. Trimming removed 8 bases at V and 7 bases at J, with 11 bases between. Germline-derived CDR1 and CDR2 are SGHTA and FQGTGA. CDR3 sequence (DNA): TGTGCCAGCCCCAGGCGGGACGGGGAGCTGTTTTTT. The encoded protein is CASPRRDGELFF. Supplemented by reference TRBV7-3 and TRBJ2-2, the full variable domain reads GAGVSQTPSNKVTEKGKYVELRCDPISGHTALYWYRQSLGQGPEFLIYFQGTGAADDSGLPNDRFFAVRPEGSVSTLKIQRTERGDSAVYLCASPRRDGELFFGEGSRLTVL.

V usage is TRBV27 and J usage is TRBJ1-6, with TRBD1 matching over 7 bases. The CDR3 totals 14 residues. Germline V gene lookup returns CDR1 MNHEY and CDR2 SMNVEV (reference sequence). The ends lost 6 bases at V and 10 bases at J; junction bases unmatched: 9. Here the CDR3 reads CASRTGTVNSPLHF. DNA of the CDR3: TGTGCCAGCAGGACCGGGACAGTTAACTCACCCCTCCACTTT.

This clone occurred a few times. This chain uses TRBV2 with TRBJ2-7; D gene uncertain. Germline loops: CDR1 SNHLY, CDR2 FYNNEI. V was pared by 4 bases and J by 4 bases, with 5 bases between. CDR3 size: 11 residues. The CDR3 DNA is TGTGCCAGCAGTGGGCAATACGAGCAGTACTTC. Protein product: CASSGQYEQYF.

The chain has TRBV10-1 and TRBJ2-1, with 8 bases that match TRBD2. The CDR3 runs to 17 residues. V dropped 5 bases and J dropped 9; count of bases not matched to a gene: 18. Germline V gives CDR1 WNHNN, CDR2 SYGVQD (reference sequence). The CDR3 reads CASSSKRLAGVLGEQFF. The CDR3 DNA sequence: TGCGCCAGCAGTTCTAAAAGGCTAGCGGGTGTTTTGGGTGAGCAGTTCTTC.

This chain joins TRBV6-1 and TRBJ1-2; D not resolved. The V gene lost 3 bases and the J gene lost 5 bases, with 13 bases spanning the gap. Germline lookup yields CDR1 MNHNS and CDR2 SASEGT. The CDR3 is 14 residues long. The CDR3 DNA is TGTGCCAGCAGTGATACGAGGGTAGGATATGGCTACACCTTC. Amino acids: CASSDTRVGYGYTF.

This chain joins TRBV27 and TRBJ1-2; 7 positions agree with TRBD1. Trimming removed 6 bases from V and 7 bases from J; junction bases left unmatched: 8. The CDR3 extends over 13 amino acids. Looked up from germline, CDR1 is MNHEY and CDR2 is SMNVEV (reference sequence). The DNA of the CDR3 is TGTGCCAGCAGATCTGAGGGGGCGGGTGGCTACACCTTC. This translates into CASRSEGAGGYTF.

The V and J genes are TRBV2 and TRBJ2-5, with D perhaps TRBD2 (6 bases). Germline V gene sequence: CDR1 SNHLY, CDR2 FYNNEI. Deletions cut 6 bases from V and 4 bases from J, with 9 bases between. The CDR3 covers 12 residues. The CDR3 DNA sequence: TGTGCCAGCAGAAGAGCGGGAGAGACCCAGTACTTC. Its protein product is CASRRAGETQYF.

The CDR3 reads CASSTRTGGAWNTEAFF. DNA of the CDR3: TGTGCCAGTAGTACTCGGACAGGGGGCGCTTGGAACACTGAAGCTTTCTTT. This chain joins TRBV19 and TRBJ1-1; 11 positions match TRBD1. This CDR3 has 17 residues. Germline V CDR1 and CDR2: LNHDA, SQIVND (reference sequence). The V segment lost 4 bases and the J segment 1 base; nucleotides outside the gene matches: 8.

The rearrangement joins TRBV7-9 to TRBJ1-3; weak D call: TRBD1 (5 bases). Germline CDR1 and CDR2: SEHNR and FQNEAQ (reference sequence). Trimming pared 3 bases from V and 0 bases from J, leaving 9 bases between. The CDR3 has 15 amino acids. Here the CDR3 reads CASSFNRGSGNTIYF. Written as DNA, the CDR3 is TGTGCCAGCAGCTTTAATAGGGGCTCTGGAAACACCATATATTTT. Full variable domain (remainder filled in from reference TRBV7-9 and TRBJ1-3): DTGVSQNPRHKITKRGQNVTFRCDPISEHNRLYWYRQTLGQGPEFLTYFQNEAQLEKSRLLSDRFSAERPKGSFSTLEIQRTEQGDSAMYLCASSFNRGSGNTIYFGEGSWLTVV.

The J gene is TRBJ2-3, the V gene TRBV11-3, with D possibly matching TRBD2 (5 bases). The CDR3 runs to 14 residues. V gave up 1 base and J gave up 3 bases, with 8 bases separating them. Germline CDR1 SGHNT, CDR2 YENEEA. The CDR3 nucleotides are TGTGCCAGCAGCTTAGGCCGGGGTACAGATACGCAGTATTTT. Translation: CASSLGRGTDTQYF.

The chain has TRBV6-1 and TRBJ1-4; D may be TRBD1 (6 bases). The CDR3 loop spans 15 amino acids. V dropped 4 bases and J dropped 8 bases, with 17 bases sitting between them. The germline V gene has CDR1 MNHNS and CDR2 SASEGT. The CDR3 is CASSGWLGAEEKLFF. CDR3 bases: TGTGCCAGCAGTGGGTGGTTGGGGGCCGAAGAAAAACTGTTTTTT.

The rearrangement joins TRBV5-1 to TRBJ2-3, with D perhaps matching TRBD2 (6 bases). The CDR3 extends over 15 amino acids. The germline CDR1 and CDR2 sequences are SGHRS and YFSETQ. The V gene lost 1 base and the J gene lost 0 bases, with 9 bases spanning the gap. The CDR3 sequence: CASSLFGTSTDTQYF. The CDR3 nucleotides are TGCGCCAGCAGCTTGTTTGGGACTAGCACAGATACGCAGTATTTT.

This chain connects TRBV4-1 to TRBJ2-7; possible D gene TRBD2, 6 bases. CDR1 MGHRA and CDR2 YSYEKL come from the germline V gene. The CDR3 runs 15 residues. The germline V and J ends were trimmed by 4 bases and 1 base, with 14 bases remaining between them. CDR3 sequence: CASSRNLGTSYEQYF. The CDR3 nucleotides read TGCGCCAGCAGCCGAAACCTCGGGACTTCCTACGAGCAGTACTTC.

V usage is TRBV7-9 and J usage is TRBJ2-7, with 10 positions matching TRBD2. The CDR3 has 14 amino acids. Per germline, CDR1 SEHNR and CDR2 FQNEAQ (reference sequence). With V trimmed by 4 bases and J by 2 bases, 2 bases remained unmatched. This CDR3 is CASSSGLAAYEQYF. DNA for the CDR3: TGTGCCAGCAGCTCCGGACTAGCGGCCTACGAGCAGTACTTC.

This rearrangement joins TRBV4-1 to TRBJ2-3; a possible D gene is TRBD2 (6 bases). The CDR3 totals 18 residues. Between the trimmed V and J ends, which lost 0 bases and 4 bases, there was a span of 20 bases. Germline assignment: CDR1 MGHRA and CDR2 YSYEKL. The CDR3 region has the DNA TGCGCCAGCAGCCAAGAAGGATCGGGACTCCGATCTGCAGATACGCAGTATTTT. This translates into CASSQEGSGLRSADTQYF.

The CDR3 here is CASSLQGSSYNEQFF. The CDR3 coding sequence is TGTGCCAGCAGTTTACAGGGTAGCTCCTACAATGAGCAGTTCTTC. The chain carries TRBV6-1 and TRBJ2-1, with D perhaps matching TRBD1 (6 bases). The CDR3 runs 15 residues. Per germline, CDR1 MNHNS and CDR2 SASEGT. Trimming shortened V by 5 bases and J by 0 bases, and 11 bases separated the two germline ends.